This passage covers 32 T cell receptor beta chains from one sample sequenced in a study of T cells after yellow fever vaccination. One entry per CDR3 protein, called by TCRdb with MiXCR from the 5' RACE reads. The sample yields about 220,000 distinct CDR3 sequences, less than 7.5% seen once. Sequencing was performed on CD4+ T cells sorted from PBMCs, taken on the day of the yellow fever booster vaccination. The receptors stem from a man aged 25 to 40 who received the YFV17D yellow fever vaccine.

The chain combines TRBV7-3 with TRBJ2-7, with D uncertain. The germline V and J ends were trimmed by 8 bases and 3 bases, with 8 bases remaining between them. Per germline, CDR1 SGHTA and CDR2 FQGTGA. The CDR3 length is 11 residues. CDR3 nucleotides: TGTGCCAGCTGGGAAGACTACGAGCAGTACTTC. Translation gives CASWEDYEQYF.

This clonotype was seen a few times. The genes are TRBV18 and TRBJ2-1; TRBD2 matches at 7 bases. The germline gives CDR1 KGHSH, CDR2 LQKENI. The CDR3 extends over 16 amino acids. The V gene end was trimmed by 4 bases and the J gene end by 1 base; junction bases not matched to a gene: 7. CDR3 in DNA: TGTGCCAGCTCACAGGGACGGGAGGCTTCCTACAATGAGCAGTTCTTC. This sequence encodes CASSQGREASYNEQFF. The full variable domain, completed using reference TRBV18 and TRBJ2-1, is NAGVMQNPRHLVRRRGQEARLRCSPMKGHSHVYWYRQLPEEGLKFMVYLQKENIIDESGMPKERFSAEFPKEGPSILRIQQVVRGDSAAYFCASSQGREASYNEQFFGPGTRLTVL.

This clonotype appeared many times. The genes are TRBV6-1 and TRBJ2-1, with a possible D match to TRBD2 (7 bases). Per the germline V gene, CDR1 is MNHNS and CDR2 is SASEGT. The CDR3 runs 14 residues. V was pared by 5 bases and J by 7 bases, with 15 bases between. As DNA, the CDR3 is TGTGCCAGCAGTAGGGGGGGCCTGGGAAATGAGCAGTTCTTC. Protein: CASSRGGLGNEQFF.

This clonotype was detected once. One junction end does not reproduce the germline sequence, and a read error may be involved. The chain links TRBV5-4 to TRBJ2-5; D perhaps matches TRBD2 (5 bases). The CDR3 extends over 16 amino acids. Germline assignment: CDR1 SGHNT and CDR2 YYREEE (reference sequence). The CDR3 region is CASSLAGLGPQETQNF. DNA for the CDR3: TGTGCCAGCAGCTTGGCTGGACTTGGCCCTCAAGAGACCCAGAACTTC.

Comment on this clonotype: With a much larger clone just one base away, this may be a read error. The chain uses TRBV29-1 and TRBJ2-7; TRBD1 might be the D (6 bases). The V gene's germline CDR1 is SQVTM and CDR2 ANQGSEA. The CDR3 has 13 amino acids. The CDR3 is CSVGPDSVYELYF. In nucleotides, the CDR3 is TGCAGCGTTGGACCGGACAGCGTCTACGAGCTGTACTTC.

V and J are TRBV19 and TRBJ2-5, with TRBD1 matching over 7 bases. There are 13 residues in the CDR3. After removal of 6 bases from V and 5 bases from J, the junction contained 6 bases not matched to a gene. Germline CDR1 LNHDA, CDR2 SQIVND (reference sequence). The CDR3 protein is CASSLGQLETQYF. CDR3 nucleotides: TGTGCCAGTAGCTTGGGACAGTTGGAGACCCAGTACTTC.

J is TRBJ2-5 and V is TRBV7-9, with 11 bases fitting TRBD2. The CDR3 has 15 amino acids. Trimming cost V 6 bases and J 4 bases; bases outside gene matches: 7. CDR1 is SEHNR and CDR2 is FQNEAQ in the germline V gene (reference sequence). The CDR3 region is CASSFTSGRAETQYF. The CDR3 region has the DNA TGTGCCAGCAGTTTTACTAGCGGGAGAGCAGAGACCCAGTACTTC.

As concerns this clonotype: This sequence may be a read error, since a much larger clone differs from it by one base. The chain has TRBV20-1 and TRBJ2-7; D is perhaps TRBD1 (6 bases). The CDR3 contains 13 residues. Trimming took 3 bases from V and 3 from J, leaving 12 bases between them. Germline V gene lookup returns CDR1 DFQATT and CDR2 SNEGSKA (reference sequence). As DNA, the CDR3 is TGCAGTGCTAGGGGGGCAGGGATCTACGAGCAGTACTTC. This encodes CSARGAGIYEQYF.

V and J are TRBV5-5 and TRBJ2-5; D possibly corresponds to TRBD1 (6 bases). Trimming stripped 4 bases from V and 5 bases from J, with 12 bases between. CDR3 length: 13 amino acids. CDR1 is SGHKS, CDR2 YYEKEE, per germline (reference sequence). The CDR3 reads CASSPQGSETQYF. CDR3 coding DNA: TGTGCCAGCAGCCCACAGGGTTCCGAGACCCAGTACTTC. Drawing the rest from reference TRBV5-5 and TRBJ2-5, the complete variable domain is DAGVTQSPTHLIKTRGQQVTLRCSPISGHKSVSWYQQVLGQGPQFIFQYYEKEERGRGNFPDRFSARQFPNYSSELNVNALLLGDSALYLCASSPQGSETQYFGPGTRLLVL.

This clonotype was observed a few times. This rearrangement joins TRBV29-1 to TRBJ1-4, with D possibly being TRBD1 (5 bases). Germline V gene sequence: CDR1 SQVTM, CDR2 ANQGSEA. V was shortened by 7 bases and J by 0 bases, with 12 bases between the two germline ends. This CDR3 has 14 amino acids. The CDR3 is CSAGGGATNEKLFF. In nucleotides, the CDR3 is TGCAGCGCCGGGGGGGGGGCAACTAATGAAAAACTGTTTTTT.

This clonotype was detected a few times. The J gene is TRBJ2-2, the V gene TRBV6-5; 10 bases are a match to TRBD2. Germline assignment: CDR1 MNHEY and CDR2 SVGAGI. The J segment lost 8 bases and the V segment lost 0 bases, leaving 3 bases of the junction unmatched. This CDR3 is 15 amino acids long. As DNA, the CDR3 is TGTGCCAGCAGTTACTCGGCTAGCGGGAGTGGGGAGCTGTTTTTT. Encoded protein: CASSYSASGSGELFF.

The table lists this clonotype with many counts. CDR3 amino acids: CASSSAGLIQYF. In DNA form, the CDR3 reads TGTGCCAGCAGTTCAGCAGGGCTCATTCAGTACTTC. The chain employs TRBV7-2 and TRBJ2-4, with D possibly being TRBD1 (5 bases). This CDR3 is 12 amino acids long. Germline CDR1 reads SGHTA; CDR2 reads FQGNSA. V was cut by 6 bases and J by 9 bases, with 12 bases left in between.

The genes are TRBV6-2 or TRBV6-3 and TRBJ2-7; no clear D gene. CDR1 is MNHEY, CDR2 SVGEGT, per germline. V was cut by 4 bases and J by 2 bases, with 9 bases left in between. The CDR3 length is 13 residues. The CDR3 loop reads CASSLNAAYEQYF. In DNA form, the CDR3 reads TGTGCCAGCAGTTTAAACGCCGCCTACGAGCAGTACTTC.

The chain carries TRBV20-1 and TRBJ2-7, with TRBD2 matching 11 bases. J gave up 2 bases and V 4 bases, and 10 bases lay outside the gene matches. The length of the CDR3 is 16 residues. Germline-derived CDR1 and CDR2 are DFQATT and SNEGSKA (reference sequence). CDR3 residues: CSAILSGRASTYEQYF. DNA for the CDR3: TGCAGTGCTATCCTTAGCGGGAGGGCCTCTACCTACGAGCAGTACTTC.

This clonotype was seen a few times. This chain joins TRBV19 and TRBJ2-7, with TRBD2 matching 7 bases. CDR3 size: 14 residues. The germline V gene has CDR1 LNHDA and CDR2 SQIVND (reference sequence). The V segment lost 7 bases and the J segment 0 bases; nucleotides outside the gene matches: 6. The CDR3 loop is CASNPGGVSYEQYF. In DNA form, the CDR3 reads TGTGCCAGTAACCCGGGAGGTGTCTCCTACGAGCAGTACTTC.

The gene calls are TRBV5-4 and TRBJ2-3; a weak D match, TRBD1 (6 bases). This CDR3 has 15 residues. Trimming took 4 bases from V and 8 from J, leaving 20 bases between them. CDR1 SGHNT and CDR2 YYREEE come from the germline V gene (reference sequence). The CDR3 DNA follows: TGTGCCAGCAGCGGAACAGGGTTCCCGTCCCGTACGCAGTATTTT. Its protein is CASSGTGFPSRTQYF.

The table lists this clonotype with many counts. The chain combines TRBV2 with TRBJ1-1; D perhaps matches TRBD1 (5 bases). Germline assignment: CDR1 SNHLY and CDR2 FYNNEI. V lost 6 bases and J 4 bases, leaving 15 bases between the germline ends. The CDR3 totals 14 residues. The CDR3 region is CASSLIPGSTEAFF. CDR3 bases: TGTGCCAGCAGCCTTATCCCAGGGAGCACTGAAGCTTTCTTT.

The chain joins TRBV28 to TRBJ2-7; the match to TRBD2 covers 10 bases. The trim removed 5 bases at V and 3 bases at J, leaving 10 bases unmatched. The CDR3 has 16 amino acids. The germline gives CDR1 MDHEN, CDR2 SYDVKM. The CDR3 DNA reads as TGTGCCAGCAGTGCTTTCACACTAGCGGGAATCTACGAGCAGTACTTC. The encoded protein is CASSAFTLAGIYEQYF.

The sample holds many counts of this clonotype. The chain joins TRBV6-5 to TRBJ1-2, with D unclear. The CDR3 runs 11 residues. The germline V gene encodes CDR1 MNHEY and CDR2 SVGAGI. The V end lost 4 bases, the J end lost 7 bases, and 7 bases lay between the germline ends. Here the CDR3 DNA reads TGTGCCAGCAGTTCACCCGGTGGCTACACCTTC. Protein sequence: CASSSPGGYTF.

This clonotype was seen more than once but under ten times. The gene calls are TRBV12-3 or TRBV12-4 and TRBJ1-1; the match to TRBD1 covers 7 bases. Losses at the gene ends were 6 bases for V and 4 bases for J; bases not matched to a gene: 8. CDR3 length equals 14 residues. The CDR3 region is CASRGTVVGTEAFF. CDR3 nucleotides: TGTGCCAGCAGGGGGACAGTTGTGGGCACTGAAGCTTTCTTT.

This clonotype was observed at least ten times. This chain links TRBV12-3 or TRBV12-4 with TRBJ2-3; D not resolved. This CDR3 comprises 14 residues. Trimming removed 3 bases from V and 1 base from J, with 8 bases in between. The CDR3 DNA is TGTGCCAGCAGTTTTTTGCTAGGCACAGATACGCAGTATTTT. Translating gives CASSFLLGTDTQYF.

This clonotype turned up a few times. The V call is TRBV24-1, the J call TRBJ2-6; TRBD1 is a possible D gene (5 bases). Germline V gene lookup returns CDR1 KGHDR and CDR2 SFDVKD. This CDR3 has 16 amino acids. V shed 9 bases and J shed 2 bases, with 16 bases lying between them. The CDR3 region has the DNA TGTGCCACCTCGCAGGGTCCTTCAACTGGGGCCAACGTCCTGACTTTC. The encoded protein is CATSQGPSTGANVLTF.

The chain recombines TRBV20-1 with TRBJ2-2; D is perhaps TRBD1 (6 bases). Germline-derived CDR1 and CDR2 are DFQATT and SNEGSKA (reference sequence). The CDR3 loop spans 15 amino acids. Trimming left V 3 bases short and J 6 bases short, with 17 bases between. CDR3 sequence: CSARFSGSGAGELFF. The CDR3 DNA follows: TGCAGTGCTAGGTTTTCAGGGTCAGGGGCCGGGGAGCTGTTTTTT.

DNA for the CDR3: TGTGCCAGCAGCTTTTCCCACGGGGGCTACGAGCAGTACTTC. This codes for CASSFSHGGYEQYF. J is TRBJ2-7 and V is TRBV7-2, with TRBD2 as a possible D gene (6 bases). The germline V gene encodes CDR1 SGHTA and CDR2 FQGNSA. V was pared by 3 bases and J by 3 bases, with 12 bases between. The CDR3 length is 14 residues.

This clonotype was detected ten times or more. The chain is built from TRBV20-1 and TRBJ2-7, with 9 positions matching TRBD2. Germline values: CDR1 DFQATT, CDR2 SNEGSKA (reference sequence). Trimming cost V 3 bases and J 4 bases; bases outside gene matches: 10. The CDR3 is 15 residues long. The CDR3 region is CSASRVAGDGYEQYF. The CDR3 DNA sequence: TGCAGTGCTAGCCGGGTAGCGGGAGACGGATACGAGCAGTACTTC.

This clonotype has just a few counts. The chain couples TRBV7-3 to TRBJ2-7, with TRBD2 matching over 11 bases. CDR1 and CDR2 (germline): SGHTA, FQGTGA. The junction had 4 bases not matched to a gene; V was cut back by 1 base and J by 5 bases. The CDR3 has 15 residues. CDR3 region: CASSLSTSGSHEQYF. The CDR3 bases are TGTGCCAGCAGCTTAAGTACTAGCGGGAGCCACGAGCAGTACTTC.

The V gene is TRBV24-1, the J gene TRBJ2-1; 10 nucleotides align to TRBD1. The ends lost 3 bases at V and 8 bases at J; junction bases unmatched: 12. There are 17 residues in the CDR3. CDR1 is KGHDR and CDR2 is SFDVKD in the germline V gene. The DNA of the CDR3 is TGTGCCACCAGTGATAGGGGAAGGGACAGGGGTGGGGATGAGCAGTTCTTC. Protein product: CATSDRGRDRGGDEQFF.

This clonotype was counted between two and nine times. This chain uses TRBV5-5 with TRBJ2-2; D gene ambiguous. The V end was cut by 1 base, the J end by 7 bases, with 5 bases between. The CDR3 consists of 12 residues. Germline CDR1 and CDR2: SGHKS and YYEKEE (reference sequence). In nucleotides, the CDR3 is TGTGCCAGCAGCTTGAATATCGGGGAGCTGTTTTTT. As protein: CASSLNIGELFF. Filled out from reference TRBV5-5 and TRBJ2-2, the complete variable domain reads DAGVTQSPTHLIKTRGQQVTLRCSPISGHKSVSWYQQVLGQGPQFIFQYYEKEERGRGNFPDRFSARQFPNYSSELNVNALLLGDSALYLCASSLNIGELFFGEGSRLTVL.

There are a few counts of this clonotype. In DNA form, the CDR3 reads TGTGCCAGCAGCCTCCTGTTGGGGGCGACCGGGGAGCTGTTTTTT. Translation gives CASSLLLGATGELFF. The chain is built from TRBV16 and TRBJ2-2; perhaps TRBD1 as D (6 bases). The ends were cut back, 4 bases at V and 5 bases at J, with 14 bases in the middle. The length of the CDR3 is 15 residues. Germline CDR1 reads KGHSY; CDR2 reads FQNENV.

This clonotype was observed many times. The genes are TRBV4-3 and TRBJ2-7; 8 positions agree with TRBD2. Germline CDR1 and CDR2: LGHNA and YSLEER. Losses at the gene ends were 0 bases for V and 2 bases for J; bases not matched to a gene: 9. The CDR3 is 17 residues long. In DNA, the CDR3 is TGCGCCAGCAGCCAAGAAAGGCTAGCGGGTGCCCCCTACGAGCAGTACTTC. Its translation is CASSQERLAGAPYEQYF.

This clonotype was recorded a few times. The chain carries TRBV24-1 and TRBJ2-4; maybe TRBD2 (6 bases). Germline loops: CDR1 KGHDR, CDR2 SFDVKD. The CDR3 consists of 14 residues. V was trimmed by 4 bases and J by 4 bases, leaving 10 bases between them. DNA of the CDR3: TGTGCCACCAGTGAGGGAGGTCCGAAAAACATTCAGTACTTC. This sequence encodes CATSEGGPKNIQYF.

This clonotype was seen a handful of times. The CDR3 sequence: CASSSTGHLFEETQYF. CDR3 nucleotides: TGTGCCAGCAGCTCTACAGGACATTTATTTGAGGAGACCCAGTACTTC. The chain joins TRBV7-6 to TRBJ2-5; D is perhaps TRBD1 (5 bases). V lost 4 bases to trimming and J lost 5 bases, with 20 bases between them. The CDR3 consists of 16 residues. Germline V CDR1 and CDR2: SGHVS, FNYEAQ. Complete variable domain (other parts from reference TRBV7-6 and TRBJ2-5): GAGVSQSPRYKVTKRGQDVALRCDPISGHVSLYWYRQALGQGPEFLTYFNYEAQQDKSGLPNDRFSAERPEGSISTLTIQRTEQRDSAMYRCASSSTGHLFEETQYFGPGTRLLVL.